The 5 T cell receptor beta chains reported below all come from one sample, sequenced in a study of cytomegalovirus exposure and HLA in healthy donors. The PCR had 60 Vbeta and 13 Jbeta primers. The repertoire was sequenced with immunoSEQ multiplex PCR; TCRdb's copy has only in-frame clones and lacks some. The sample holds around 68,000 clones, 85% seen once. The sample consisted of PBMCs. These receptors originate from a female donor in good health and CMV-seronegative.

The genes are TRBV7-3 and TRBJ1-2, with unresolved D. Germline CDR1 SGHTA, CDR2 FQGTGA. The length of the CDR3 is 15 residues. The V gene lost 5 bases and the J gene lost 6 bases, with 19 bases spanning the gap. The CDR3: CASSHVGQDYDGYTF. In DNA, the CDR3 is TGTGCCAGCAGCCACGTCGGTCAGGACTACGATGGCTACACCTTC. The variable domain in full, with the rest retrieved from reference TRBV7-3 and TRBJ1-2, is GAGVSQTPSNKVTEKGKYVELRCDPISGHTALYWYRQSLGQGPEFLIYFQGTGAADDSGLPNDRFFAVRPEGSVSTLKIQRTERGDSAVYLCASSHVGQDYDGYTFGSGTRLTVV.

This clone has only a few counts. The chain employs TRBV19 and TRBJ2-5; 10 bases line up with TRBD1. The CDR3 has 15 amino acids. J lost 5 bases, V lost 5 bases, and 8 bases had no gene match. CDR1 is LNHDA, CDR2 SQIVND, per germline (reference sequence). CDR3 DNA sequence: TGTGCCAGTAGTTTCGGGGGACAGGGGAGCGAGACCCAGTACTTC. Protein product: CASSFGGQGSETQYF.

V usage is TRBV11-2 and J usage is TRBJ2-3; TRBD2 is a possible D gene (5 bases). V lost 3 bases and J 10 bases, leaving 20 bases between the germline ends. Germline lookup yields CDR1 SGHAT and CDR2 FQNNGV. The length of the CDR3 is 15 residues. CDR3 in amino acids: CASSLRSATRGSQYF. For the CDR3, the DNA is TGTGCCAGCAGCTTGCGGTCAGCGACAAGAGGGTCGCAGTATTTT.

This sequence joins TRBV9 and TRBJ2-7; the D gene is possibly TRBD2 (6 bases). The V gene lost 4 bases and the J gene lost 0 bases, with 17 bases spanning the gap. The CDR3 sequence is 16 residues long. Germline V gives CDR1 SGDLS, CDR2 YYNGEE. CDR3 in DNA: TGTGCCAGCAGCCCTACACCTAGCGCGAGCTCCTACGAGCAGTACTTC. Translating gives CASSPTPSASSYEQYF.

The CDR3 loop is CASSTLAGGPNEQYF. The CDR3 bases are TGTGCCAGCAGTACCTTAGCGGGAGGGCCAAACGAGCAGTACTTC. The genes are TRBV27 and TRBJ2-7; 11 bases are shared with TRBD2. The CDR3 has 15 residues. Trimming at V came to 5 bases and at J to 5 bases, leaving 8 bases not matched to a gene. CDR1 is MNHEY, CDR2 SMNVEV, per germline (reference sequence).